This TCR beta chain appears in the sequencing data of a study of beta chain features in type 1 diabetes (dated by TCRdb to the late 2010s). Describing the broader study: Patients and healthy donors did not differ in mean age, gender distribution, total cell number or subset yield. A total of about 99,000,000 sorted cells were examined across all samples, and RNA yield correlated strongly with the number of cells per subset. In the study, recently diagnosed type 1 diabetes patients and matched healthy donors were compared on the TCRB repertoires of their sorted circulating CD4+ T cell subsets. Regulatory and stem cell-like memory subsets were isolated from only 8 patients and roughly eight healthy donors, whereas naive and central memory subsets came from all 28 donors.

The entire isolated RNA was reverse transcribed using the High Capacity cDNA Reverse Transcription Kit, and thus expressed TCRB transcripts were sequenced. For stem cell-like memory T cell samples, survey-depth immunoSEQ sequencing was used, averaging around 1 million total reads per sample. Sorted cells were lysed in RLT buffer, and RNA was extracted using DNase-treated RNeasy Micro or Mini kits according to cell number. Each cell subset was processed separately to prevent cross-contamination, with patient and healthy donor samples processed together. Using the immunoSEQ multiplex PCR, TCRB sequences were amplified from cDNA into 87-bp fragments spanning the CDR3 region. Amplicons were sequenced on the Illumina HiSeq platform. The authors processed their data as follows. PCR bias was computationally corrected using synthetic template baselines, reads within Hamming distance 2 were collapsed, and singletons that could not be merged were discarded. Reads were aligned against IMGT so that V, D and J genes, CDR3 length and insertions or deletions at six rearrangement sites could be assigned. Within each subset, clonotype counts were normalized to sorted cell number, and only after that were true diversity and Gini coefficients computed with the tcR R package. The overlap coefficient, calculated on TCRB nucleotide sequences, was used to measure repertoire sharing. TCRdb limited this immuneACCESS table to in-frame rearrangements with V and J called. A share of clones is missing; checked studies link under half to unresolved V genes, and the rest is unexplained. V and J calls and clone size follow that table, whereas D and trimming were derived from the DNA. Across this sample there are 70,000 to 90,000 clones, with about 32% seen only once. The ten largest make up roughly 0.44% of the sample.

What the work shows at the level of the full study, not this receptor alone: Only small numbers of individuals were included in the HLA sub-analyses, which left unresolved whether HLA type had any influence on TCRB rearrangement. Patients with type 1 diabetes made fewer insertions and deleted more nucleotides at VDJ recombination sites, implying thymic rearrangement abnormalities. The naive, central memory and regulatory TCRB repertoires appeared to resemble one another more closely among patients than among healthy donors. Shorter templates might be favored by PCR, yet because patient and control samples were amplified and corrected together, any such skew would affect both groups equally. A moderate but significant shortening of TCRB CDR3 length was observed in type 1 diabetes patients in all four CD4+ subsets. Because cDNA was sequenced instead of genomic DNA, activated cells with high expression could be over-represented, although the groups did not differ in activation or CD3 levels.

CDR1 SGHRS and CDR2 YFSETQ are derived from the germline V gene. Inclusive of the bounding cysteine and phenylalanine, the CDR3 is 15 residues long. CDR3 DNA only is kept here, 45 bases in frame from base 1. Trimming removed 3 bases from V and 1 base from J, leaving 13 bases between the germline ends. From each donor, a single peripheral blood sample of 100 to 150 mL on average was drawn into heparinised tubes. A BD FACSAria II and a panel including CD45RO, CCR7, CD25, CD127, CD95 and CD27 were used to sort naive, central memory, regulatory and stem cell-like memory CD4+ T cells. All sorted populations exceeded 98% purity. Right away, PBMCs were isolated by Lymphoprep density gradient centrifugation and were stained directly, with no culture step. So that batch effects would be minimized, each experiment stained and sorted samples in pairs, pairing one healthy donor with one patient. To note about this clone: No cognate antigen has been identified for it. No base qualities exist here, and no much larger clone lies one base off it.

The receptor's source is a woman under 30 in good health. The chain is assembled from TRBV5-1 and TRBJ1-1, with no D gene named confidently. Material: stem cell memory CD4+ T cells from blood. Interpreted using the paper, the cell subset or site label stands for: stem cell-like memory CD4+ T cells. The CDR3 reads as follows: CASSSGGSGNTEAFF. The nucleotides are TGCGCCAGCAGCTCCGGAGGGTCGGGGAACACTGAAGCTTTCTTT.